This is a list of T cell receptor beta chains from one sample in a study of blood T cell repertoires in COVID-19. Sequencing was performed with immunoSEQ multiplex PCR; in TCRdb, only in-frame clones are kept and a portion is missing. This sample has 95,000 to 150,000 clones, with over 65% found just once. Input material: peripheral blood. The receptor set was obtained from a human donor with acute or convalescent COVID-19. The donor label of this sample is uncertain. Both conserved end residues are trimmed from each CDR3. Size tells how often a clone was seen (once, few, many) or the class of an expanded clone, and some rows leave it out.

j_call	clone_size	v_call	cdr3_aa
TRBJ1-5	NA	TRBV15	ATSRSLYRETQPQH
TRBJ2-2	NA	TRBV3-1/TRBV3-2	ASSQAPLGTGSRGELF
TRBJ2-2	NA	TRBV6-1	ASSEETHRVLGELF
TRBJ2-5	NA	TRBV10-2	ASSEWTSGGLETQY
TRBJ2-3	once	TRBV9	ASSVSGITDTQY
TRBJ1-3	many	TRBV12-5	ASGQGQASGNTIY
TRBJ2-3	NA	TRBV19	ASSTLAGGTDTQY
TRBJ1-4	NA	TRBV9	ASSVVSGEKLF
TRBJ1-2	few	TRBV27	ASRSHRERVYGYT
TRBJ2-6	NA	TRBV5-5	ASSLSGQVISGANVLT
TRBJ2-2	NA	TRBV5-1	ASRAGTITGELF
TRBJ2-1	few	TRBV7-9	ASSPRTTSGGGQNEQF
TRBJ1-2	NA	TRBV27	ASSLGTGGGRGYT
TRBJ2-3	NA	TRBV19	ASSNRAFRRASGADTQY
TRBJ2-1	NA	TRBV27	ASSSDTSSYNEQF
TRBJ2-1	NA	TRBV5-6	ASRPGLAGGAYNEQF
TRBJ1-5	NA	TRBV27	ASSSIATGLNQPQH
TRBJ1-3	NA	TRBV30	AWRNRSSGNTIY
TRBJ2-5	NA	TRBV6-5	ASSSGQGARETQY
TRBJ2-5	NA	TRBV11-3	ASFTIKEAAKETQY
TRBJ1-1	NA	TRBV29-1	SVFRTGGARTEAF
TRBJ1-3	few	TRBV3-1/TRBV3-2	ASSRTGERGNTIY
TRBJ1-4	NA	TRBV2	ASSEQAGDEKLF
TRBJ1-2	NA	TRBV27	ASSLLGRKGGGYT
TRBJ2-1	NA	TRBV2	ANGGGQGLAEQF
TRBJ1-6	NA	TRBV5-1	ASSEVGGANNNSPLH
TRBJ2-1	NA	TRBV7-6	ASSPGTGWLNEQF
TRBJ1-3	once	TRBV3-1/TRBV3-2	ASSQAGQGNTIY
TRBJ1-2	NA	TRBV24-1	ATSDSGTGANYGYT
TRBJ1-3	NA	TRBV7-8	ASSATDRGRSGNTIY
TRBJ1-2	NA	TRBV18	ASSPPARVLSGYT
TRBJ1-2	NA	TRBV2	ASRGGGSYGYT
TRBJ2-3	NA	TRBV7-3	ASSFGGSTDTQY
TRBJ2-7	NA	TRBV5-1	ASSLAADLYEQY